This record looks at one T cell receptor beta chain sequence and its context. These data come from a study of shared clonotypes between healthy human individuals. Overall study: For every donor, three CD4 naive, three CD4 memory, two CD8 naive and one CD8 memory plates were used.

Germline V gene data show CDR1 as LNHDA and CDR2 as SQIVND (reference sequence). The CDR3 consists of 13 residues. V was cut by 5 bases and J by 5 bases, with 13 bases left in between. Using about 220 ng DNA, 25,000 to 35,000 T cell genomes, the sorted-subset replicate PCRs were run. Using immunoSEQ multiplex PCR, the repertoire was profiled, and TCRdb retains in-frame clones only, with some absent. The sample includes under 600,000 clones, approximately 94% of them seen just once. The sample consisted of naive CD4+ T cells sorted from blood. Subset noted: CD45RA+ positively selected. The V gene is TRBV19, the J gene TRBJ2-7; tentative D call: TRBD2 (6 bases). This TCR was sampled from a woman in her thirties in good health. The CDR3 DNA reads as TGTGCCAGTAGTTCACAGACTAGAGACGAGCAGTACTTC. Translated: CASSSQTRDEQYF.